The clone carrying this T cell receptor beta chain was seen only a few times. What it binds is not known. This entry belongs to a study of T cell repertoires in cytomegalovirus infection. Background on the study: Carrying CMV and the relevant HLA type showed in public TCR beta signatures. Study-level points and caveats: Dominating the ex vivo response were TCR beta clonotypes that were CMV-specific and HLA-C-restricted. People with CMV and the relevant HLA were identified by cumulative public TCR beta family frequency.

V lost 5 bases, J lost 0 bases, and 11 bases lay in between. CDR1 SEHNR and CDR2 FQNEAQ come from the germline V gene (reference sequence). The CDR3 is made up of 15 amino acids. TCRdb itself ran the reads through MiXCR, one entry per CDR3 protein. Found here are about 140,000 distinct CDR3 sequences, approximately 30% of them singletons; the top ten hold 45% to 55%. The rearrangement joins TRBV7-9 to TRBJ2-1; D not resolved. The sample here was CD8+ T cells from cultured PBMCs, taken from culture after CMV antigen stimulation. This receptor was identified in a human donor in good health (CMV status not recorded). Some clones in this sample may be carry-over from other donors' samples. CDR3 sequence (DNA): TGTGCCAGCAGCGAAAGCTTTAGCTCCTACAATGAGCAGTTCTTC. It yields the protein CASSESFSSYNEQFF.